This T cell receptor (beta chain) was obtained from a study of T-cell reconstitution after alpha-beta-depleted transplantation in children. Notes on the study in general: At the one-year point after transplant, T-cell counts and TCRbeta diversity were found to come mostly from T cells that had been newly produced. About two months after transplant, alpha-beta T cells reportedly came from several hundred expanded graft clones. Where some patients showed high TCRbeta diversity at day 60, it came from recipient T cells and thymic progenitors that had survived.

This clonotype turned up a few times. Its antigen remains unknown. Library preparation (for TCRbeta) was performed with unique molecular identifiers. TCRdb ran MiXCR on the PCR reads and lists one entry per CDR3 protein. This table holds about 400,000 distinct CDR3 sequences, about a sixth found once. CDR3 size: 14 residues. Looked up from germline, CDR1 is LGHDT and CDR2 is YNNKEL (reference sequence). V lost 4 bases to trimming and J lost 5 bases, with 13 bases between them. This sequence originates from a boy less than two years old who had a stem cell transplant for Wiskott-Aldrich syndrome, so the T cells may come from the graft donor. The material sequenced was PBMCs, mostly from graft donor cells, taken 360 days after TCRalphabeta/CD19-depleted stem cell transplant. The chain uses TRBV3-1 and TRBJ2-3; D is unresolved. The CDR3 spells CASSPTLRVDTQYF. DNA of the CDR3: TGTGCCAGCAGCCCCACCTTAAGGGTAGATACGCAGTATTTT.